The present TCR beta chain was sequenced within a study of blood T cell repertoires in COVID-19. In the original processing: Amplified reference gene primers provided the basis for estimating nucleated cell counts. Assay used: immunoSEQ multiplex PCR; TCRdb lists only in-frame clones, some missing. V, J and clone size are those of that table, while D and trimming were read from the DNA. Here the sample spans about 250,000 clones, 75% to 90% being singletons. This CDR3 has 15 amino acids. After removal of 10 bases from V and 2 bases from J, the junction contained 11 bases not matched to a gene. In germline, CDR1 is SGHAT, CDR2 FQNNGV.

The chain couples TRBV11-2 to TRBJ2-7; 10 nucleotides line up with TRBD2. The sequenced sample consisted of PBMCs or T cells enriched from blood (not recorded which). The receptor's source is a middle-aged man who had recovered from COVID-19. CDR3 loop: CATRPTSGETYEQYF. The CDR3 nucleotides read TGTGCCACGCGCCCCACTAGCGGGGAAACCTACGAGCAGTACTTC. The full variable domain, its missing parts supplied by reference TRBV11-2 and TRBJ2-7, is EAGVAQSPRYKIIEKRQSVAFWCNPISGHATLYWYQQILGQGPKLLIQFQNNGVVDDSQLPKDRFSAERLKGVDSTLKIQPAKLEDSAVYLCATRPTSGETYEQYFGPGTRLTVT.